A single sample gave rise to the 30 T cell receptor beta chains below, sequenced in a study of T cell responses to AZD1222 COVID-19 vaccine. The assay was immunoSEQ multiplex PCR, and TCRdb's table has in-frame clones only and misses some. The profile shows about 84,000 clones, around nine tenths of them singletons. Source: peripheral blood, taken 28 days after the second AZD1222 dose. All receptors come from an adult who received the AZD1222 COVID-19 vaccine.

This clone has just one count. The rearrangement joins TRBV7-8 to TRBJ2-7, with a tentative D call TRBD1 (6 bases). The germline V gene encodes CDR1 SGHVS and CDR2 FQNEAQ. V was trimmed by 5 bases and J by 3 bases, leaving 14 bases between them. The CDR3 loop spans 14 amino acids. CDR3 coding DNA: TGTGCCAGCAGCCCTACAGGGATTGGCTACGAGCAGTACTTC. Its translation is CASSPTGIGYEQYF.

This chain uses TRBV9 with TRBJ2-7, with D perhaps TRBD2 (6 bases). Trimming removed 4 bases at V and 2 bases at J, with 13 bases between. From germline, CDR1 is SGDLS and CDR2 YYNGEE. The CDR3 covers 14 residues. Here the CDR3 reads CASSPGTPPYEQYF. CDR3 nucleotide sequence: TGTGCCAGCAGCCCCGGGACTCCACCCTACGAGCAGTACTTC.

V gene TRBV7-2 combines with J gene TRBJ1-5; no reliable D call. The germline V gene has CDR1 SGHTA and CDR2 FQGNSA. Trimming took off 6 bases at V and 7 bases at J, with 19 bases between the two ends. The CDR3 covers 15 residues. The CDR3 region is CASSSGLPGIQPQHF. Written as DNA, the CDR3 is TGTGCCAGCAGTTCGGGCCTCCCTGGGATCCAGCCCCAGCATTTT.

CDR3 in DNA: TGTGCCAGCAGCTTGGGGTTAGCGGAGACCCAGTACTTC. As protein: CASSLGLAETQYF. The V call is TRBV5-6, the J call TRBJ2-5; tentative D call: TRBD2 (5 bases). V dropped 0 bases and J dropped 5 bases, with 8 bases sitting between them. This CDR3 spans 13 amino acids. Germline V gene lookup returns CDR1 SGHDT and CDR2 YYEEEE.

The chain employs TRBV7-9 and TRBJ1-3, with a possible D match to TRBD1 (6 bases). This CDR3 is built from 15 residues. The ends were cut back, 1 base at V and 2 bases at J, with 9 bases in the middle. The germline gives CDR1 SEHNR, CDR2 FQNEAQ (reference sequence). CDR3 region: CASSLGGAPGNTIYF. The CDR3 nucleotides are TGTGCCAGCAGCTTAGGGGGGGCGCCTGGAAACACCATATATTTT. The variable domain in full, with the rest retrieved from reference TRBV7-9 and TRBJ1-3, is DTGVSQNPRHKITKRGQNVTFRCDPISEHNRLYWYRQTLGQGPEFLTYFQNEAQLEKSRLLSDRFSAERPKGSFSTLEIQRTEQGDSAMYLCASSLGGAPGNTIYFGEGSWLTVV.

The chain couples TRBV7-2 to TRBJ1-2, with D unresolved. Germline V gives CDR1 SGHTA, CDR2 FQGNSA. Trimming took off 2 bases at V and 6 bases at J, with 7 bases between the two ends. This CDR3 region has 12 residues. CDR3 in DNA: TGTGCCAGCAGCTTACTAGGTAATGGCTACACCTTC. Its translation is CASSLLGNGYTF.

This chain connects TRBV2 to TRBJ1-2, with D possibly matching TRBD1 (6 bases). The CDR3 covers 15 residues. V shed 6 bases and J shed 2 bases, with 16 bases lying between them. Germline loops: CDR1 SNHLY, CDR2 FYNNEI. The CDR3 protein is CASSNSLQGNYGYTF. The CDR3 DNA is TGTGCCAGCAGCAACAGTCTACAGGGAAACTATGGCTACACCTTC.

The chain combines TRBV4-1 with TRBJ2-7; 9 bases align to TRBD1. CDR1 MGHRA and CDR2 YSYEKL come from the germline V gene. The length of the CDR3 is 15 residues. The J segment lost 5 bases and the V segment lost 4 bases, leaving 9 bases of the junction unmatched. This CDR3 is CASSPWTGVNNEQYF. The CDR3 DNA reads as TGCGCCAGCAGCCCCTGGACAGGGGTTAACAACGAGCAGTACTTC.

The genes are TRBV27 and TRBJ2-7; 8 bases map to TRBD2. Per germline, CDR1 MNHEY and CDR2 SMNVEV (reference sequence). The V gene end was trimmed by 5 bases and the J gene end by 7 bases; junction bases not matched to a gene: 4. CDR3 length: 12 amino acids. CDR3 amino acids: CASSGTSREQYF. The CDR3 nucleotides read TGTGCCAGCAGTGGGACTAGTCGTGAGCAGTACTTC.

The CDR3 region is CASSLTRGQTDTQYF. In DNA, the CDR3 is TGTGCCAGCAGTTTAACCAGGGGGCAAACAGATACGCAGTATTTT. The V gene is TRBV27, the J gene TRBJ2-3; 8 bases are shared with TRBD1. This CDR3 comprises 15 residues. V lost 2 bases, J lost 3 bases, and 4 bases stayed unmatched. The germline CDR1 and CDR2 sequences are MNHEY and SMNVEV (reference sequence).

This clone was observed a handful of times. V is TRBV7-6 and J is TRBJ2-6, with D hard to call. This CDR3 has 14 residues. Trimming pared 2 bases from V and 2 bases from J, leaving 4 bases between. The germline gives CDR1 SGHVS, CDR2 FNYEAQ. The CDR3 protein is CASSLQAGANVLTF. CDR3 sequence (DNA): TGTGCCAGCAGCTTACAGGCTGGGGCCAACGTCCTGACTTTC.

The chain combines TRBV12-3 or TRBV12-4 with TRBJ2-7; D is undetermined. This CDR3 has 11 residues. The V gene lost 1 base and the J gene lost 6 bases, with 4 bases spanning the gap. CDR3 sequence (DNA): TGTGCCAGCAGTTTAGAAACCGAGCAGTACTTC. Protein: CASSLETEQYF.

The chain has TRBV5-4 and TRBJ2-1, with 8 nucleotides matching TRBD2. With 0 bases clipped from V and 8 bases from J, the junction kept 7 bases outside the gene matches. Germline lookup yields CDR1 SGHNT and CDR2 YYREEE (reference sequence). The length of the CDR3 is 15 residues. The CDR3 sequence: CASSLARGLGYEQFF. The CDR3 region has the DNA TGTGCCAGCAGCTTGGCTCGGGGACTAGGATATGAGCAGTTCTTC.

V is TRBV7-3 and J is TRBJ1-6; D remains ambiguous. The CDR3 loop spans 13 amino acids. The V end lost 2 bases, the J end lost 10 bases, and 9 bases lay between the germline ends. Looked up from germline, CDR1 is SGHTA and CDR2 is FQGTGA. Here the CDR3 reads CASSLRQASPLHF. Written as DNA, the CDR3 is TGTGCCAGCAGCTTACGGCAGGCATCACCCCTCCACTTT. Full variable domain (rest looked up from reference TRBV7-3 and TRBJ1-6): GAGVSQTPSNKVTEKGKYVELRCDPISGHTALYWYRQSLGQGPEFLIYFQGTGAADDSGLPNDRFFAVRPEGSVSTLKIQRTERGDSAVYLCASSLRQASPLHFGNGTRLTVT.

This chain connects TRBV6-5 to TRBJ2-2; D not resolved. CDR3 length equals 14 residues. Germline values: CDR1 MNHEY, CDR2 SVGAGI. Trimming took off 0 bases at V and 7 bases at J, with 9 bases between the two ends. The CDR3 loop is CASSYSHVSGELFF. CDR3 coding DNA: TGTGCCAGCAGTTACTCCCACGTCAGCGGGGAGCTGTTTTTT.

Comment on this clone: Relative to the germline gene, one junction end is altered; a read error may explain this. V and J are TRBV12-5 and TRBJ2-5; 7 nucleotides line up with TRBD1. Germline CDR1 and CDR2: LGHNT and FRNRAP. The CDR3 covers 14 residues. In nucleotides, the CDR3 is TGTGCTAGTGGCTTGGGGACAGAACAAGAGACCCAGTACTTC. This sequence encodes CASGLGTEQETQYF.

The chain combines TRBV11-2 with TRBJ2-7; D is possibly TRBD1 (6 bases). CDR1 is SGHAT, CDR2 FQNNGV, per germline. Between the trimmed V and J ends, which lost 5 bases and 0 bases, there was a span of 8 bases. The length of the CDR3 is 13 residues. CDR3 nucleotides: TGTGCCAGCAGCGAGACAGGCTCCTACGAGCAGTACTTC. It specifies CASSETGSYEQYF.

This sequence joins TRBV3-1 (or the pseudogene TRBV3-2) and TRBJ2-1; D may correspond to TRBD1 or TRBD2 (5 bases each). V was shortened by 0 bases and J by 4 bases, with 22 bases between the two germline ends. The CDR3 has 19 residues. Germline assignment: CDR1 LGHDT and CDR2 YNNKEL (reference sequence). The CDR3 nucleotides read TGTGCCAGCAGCCAAGATGGGGGAACAGCTTCTACAATTTACAATGAGCAGTTCTTC. This translates into CASSQDGGTASTIYNEQFF.

This chain links TRBV18 with TRBJ2-5; a weak D match, TRBD2 (5 bases). The V end was cut by 3 bases, the J end by 2 bases, with 7 bases between. Germline loops: CDR1 KGHSH, CDR2 LQKENI. The CDR3 length is 13 residues. CDR3 DNA: TGTGCCAGCTCACCGAGGGTTCAAGAGACCCAGTACTTC. It translates to CASSPRVQETQYF.

DNA of the CDR3: TGTGCCAGCAGCTTGGGAGGGACAGGGAATCAGCCCCAGCATTTT. This encodes CASSLGGTGNQPQHF. This chain links TRBV7-8 with TRBJ1-5; TRBD1 matches 9 bases. The CDR3 totals 15 residues. Germline V gene sequence: CDR1 SGHVS, CDR2 FQNEAQ. The J segment lost 4 bases and the V segment lost 3 bases, leaving 4 bases of the junction unmatched.

This rearrangement joins TRBV10-3 to TRBJ1-1; TRBD1 aligns across 9 bases. There are 13 residues in the CDR3. CDR1 is ENHRY, CDR2 SYGVKD, per germline. Trimming removed 6 bases from V and 5 bases from J; junction bases left unmatched: 4. CDR3 loop: CAISRDRATEAFF. The CDR3 nucleotides are TGTGCCATCAGCCGGGACAGGGCAACTGAAGCTTTCTTT.

In DNA form, the CDR3 reads TGTGCCAGCAGTAAAAGAGAGGTTCTCTCTAATGAAAAACTGTTTTTT. Translating it yields CASSKREVLSNEKLFF. The V gene is TRBV25-1, the J gene TRBJ1-4; no clear D gene. The V and J ends lost 5 bases and 3 bases respectively, with 16 bases between them. There are 16 residues in the CDR3. Germline CDR1 MGHDK, CDR2 SYGVNS. Based on the CDR3 plus reference TRBV25-1 and TRBJ1-4, the full variable domain is EADIYQTPRYLVIGTGKKITLECSQTMGHDKMYWYQQDPGMELHLIHYSYGVNSTEKGDLSSESTVSRIRTEHFPLTLESARPSHTSQYLCASSKREVLSNEKLFFGSGTQLSVL.

The chain combines TRBV5-4 with TRBJ2-5, with no clear D. V lost 0 bases, J lost 2 bases, and 14 bases lay in between. This CDR3 comprises 16 residues. Per germline, CDR1 SGHNT and CDR2 YYREEE (reference sequence). In DNA, the CDR3 is TGTGCCAGCAGCTTGGCCTTGTCAGAAAATCAAGAGACCCAGTACTTC. Its translation: CASSLALSENQETQYF. Complete variable domain (other parts from reference TRBV5-4 and TRBJ2-5): ETGVTQSPTHLIKTRGQQVTLRCSSQSGHNTVSWYQQALGQGPQFIFQYYREEENGRGNFPPRFSGLQFPNYSSELNVNALELDDSALYLCASSLALSENQETQYFGPGTRLLVL.

There are a few counts of this clone. V gene TRBV7-8 combines with J gene TRBJ2-7, with 8 positions matching TRBD1. The CDR3 runs to 16 residues. In germline, CDR1 is SGHVS, CDR2 FQNEAQ. After removal of 5 bases from V and 0 bases from J, the junction contained 9 bases not matched to a gene. CDR3 loop: CASSPSDRATSYEQYF. The DNA of the CDR3 is TGTGCCAGCAGCCCCTCGGACAGGGCGACCTCCTACGAGCAGTACTTC.

This clone was picked up a small number of times. The J gene is TRBJ1-2, the V gene TRBV5-1, with D perhaps TRBD1 (6 bases). This CDR3 is 14 amino acids long. Trimming took off 2 bases at V and 8 bases at J, with 16 bases between the two ends. The germline CDR1 and CDR2 sequences are SGHRS and YFSETQ. The CDR3 protein is CASSLSSGVRGYTF. CDR3 DNA sequence: TGCGCCAGCAGCTTAAGTTCAGGGGTGAGAGGCTACACCTTC.

This chain links TRBV5-6 with TRBJ2-5; no clear D gene. This CDR3 is built from 13 residues. Germline V gives CDR1 SGHDT, CDR2 YYEEEE. Between the trimmed V and J ends, which lost 5 bases and 4 bases, there was a span of 12 bases. This CDR3 reads CASRNGWGETQYF. Here the CDR3 DNA reads TGTGCCAGCAGGAACGGTTGGGGAGAGACCCAGTACTTC.

The V and J genes are TRBV6-4 and TRBJ2-1; 8 nucleotides line up with TRBD1. V lost 6 bases, J lost 0 bases, and 7 bases stayed unmatched. This CDR3 comprises 16 residues. Per germline, CDR1 MRHNA and CDR2 SNTAGT. The CDR3 coding sequence is TGTGCCAGCAGCCGCTCGACAGGGGTCTCCTACAATGAGCAGTTCTTC. Residues: CASSRSTGVSYNEQFF.

The chain has TRBV6-5 and TRBJ1-6; 11 bases are a match to TRBD1. Germline V lookup: CDR1 MNHEY, CDR2 SVGAGI. The CDR3 covers 15 residues. Germline trimming cut 6 bases from V and 9 bases from J; bases unmatched to any gene: 7. CDR3 bases: TGTGCCAGCAGCTGGGGGGGGACAGGGGGTTCACCCCTCCACTTT. Protein: CASSWGGTGGSPLHF.

The rearrangement joins TRBV18 to TRBJ1-6; the D is unclear. The CDR3 has 14 amino acids. The V end was cut by 3 bases, the J end by 10 bases, with 13 bases between. Per the germline V gene, CDR1 is KGHSH and CDR2 is LQKENI. The CDR3 DNA is TGTGCCAGCTCACCCGACCTCGGGAACTCACCCCTCCACTTT. This translates into CASSPDLGNSPLHF.

The chain has TRBV12-3 or TRBV12-4 and TRBJ1-6; D remains ambiguous. There are 13 residues in the CDR3. V was trimmed by 5 bases and J by 7 bases, leaving 9 bases between them. The CDR3 DNA reads TGTGCCAGCAGTCCTCATGGGAATTCACCCCTCCACTTT. It codes for CASSPHGNSPLHF.